This T cell receptor (beta chain) was captured by sequencing in a study of molecular identifiers for immune sequencing clone quantification. Study-level findings and limits: Under 1% of molecules in naive cells, but over 98% of effector molecules, belonged to clones above 20 RNA copies. Highly expanded clone sizes could be underestimated by identical TCR molecules sharing a barcode.

Concerning this clonotype itself: Its specificity is unknown. This may come from a read error, since a much larger clone is one base off.

Germline CDR1 reads DFQATT; CDR2 reads SNEGSKA (reference sequence). CDR3 length: 15 amino acids. TCRdb fed the PCR reads into MiXCR, producing one record per CDR3 protein. The sample contains around 480,000 distinct CDR3 sequences, 20% to 25% of which appear only once. The specimen was naive CD8+ T cells from blood, with Jurkat cell RNA spiked in. The subset is: FACS-sorted CD8+CD4-CCR7+CD45RA+ naive T cells. The rearrangement uses TRBV20-1 and TRBJ2-7; 12 nucleotides match TRBD1. This sequence originates from a human donor in good health. Some libraries in this study had Jurkat cell RNA spiked in. The CDR3 protein is CSARGTGTGGYEQCF. The DNA for the CDR3 is TGCAGTGCTAGGGGTACCGGGACAGGGGGCTACGAGCAGTGCTTC.